This T cell receptor (beta chain) was identified in a study of identical twins. CDR3 size: 18 residues. The authors used template switching to add a universal primer site and gave cDNA unique molecular identifiers. TCRdb re-derived calls from the 5' RACE reads in MiXCR, one entry per CDR3 protein. The sample has hundreds of thousands of distinct CDR3 sequences; 8% to 9% are singletons. This clonotype appeared a few times. The sample was also reused in another study, on yellow fever vaccine responses in identical twins. This second report adds: The authors reported partly convergent, partly personalized vaccine responses in identical twins.

The sample was PBMCs. This chain joins TRBV21-1 and TRBJ2-2; TRBD1 is taken as the D call from the table, unchecked against the DNA. TRBV21-1 is a documented pseudogene. The receptor's source is a woman aged 18-29 years in good health. This CDR3 reads CASSKAKTQGRGTGELFF. DNA for the CDR3: TGTGCCAGCAGCAAAGCGAAAACTCAGGGGCGCGGCACCGGGGAGCTGTTTTTT.